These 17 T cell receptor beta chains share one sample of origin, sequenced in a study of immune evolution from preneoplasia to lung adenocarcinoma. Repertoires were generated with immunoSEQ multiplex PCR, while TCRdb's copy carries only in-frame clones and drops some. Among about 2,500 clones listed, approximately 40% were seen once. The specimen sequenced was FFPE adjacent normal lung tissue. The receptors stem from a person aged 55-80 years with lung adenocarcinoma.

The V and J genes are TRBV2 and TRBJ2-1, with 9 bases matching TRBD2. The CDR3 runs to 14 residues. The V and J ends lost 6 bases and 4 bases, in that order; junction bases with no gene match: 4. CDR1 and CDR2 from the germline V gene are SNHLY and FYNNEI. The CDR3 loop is CASRTSGPYNEQFF. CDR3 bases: TGTGCCAGCAGGACTAGCGGACCATACAATGAGCAGTTCTTC.

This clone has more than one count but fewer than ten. This CDR3 is CASSIGGHGYTF. As DNA, the CDR3 is TGTGCCAGCAGCATAGGGGGGCACGGCTACACCTTC. The chain has TRBV27 and TRBJ1-2; possible D gene TRBD1, 6 bases. There are 12 residues in the CDR3. Trimming shortened V by 6 bases and J by 8 bases, and 13 bases separated the two germline ends. Germline assignment: CDR1 MNHEY and CDR2 SMNVEV (reference sequence).

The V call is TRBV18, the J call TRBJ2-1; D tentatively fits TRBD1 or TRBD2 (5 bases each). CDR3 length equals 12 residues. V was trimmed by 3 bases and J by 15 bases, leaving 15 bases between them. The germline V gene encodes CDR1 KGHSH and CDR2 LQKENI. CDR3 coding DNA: TGTGCCAGCTCACCTATGACAGAGGGCTCGTTCTTC. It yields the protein CASSPMTEGSFF.

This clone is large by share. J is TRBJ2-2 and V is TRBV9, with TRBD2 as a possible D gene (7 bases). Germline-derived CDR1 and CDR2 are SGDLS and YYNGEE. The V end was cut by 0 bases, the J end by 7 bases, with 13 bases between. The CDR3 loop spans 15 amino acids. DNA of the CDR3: TGTGCCAGCAGCGTAGTCGGGGGGCAGAGCGGGGAGCTGTTTTTT. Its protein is CASSVVGGQSGELFF. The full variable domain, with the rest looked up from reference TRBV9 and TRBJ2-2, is DSGVTQTPKHLITATGQRVTLRCSPRSGDLSVYWYQQSLDQGLQFLIQYYNGEERAKGNILERFSAQQFPDLHSELNLSSLELGDSALYFCASSVVGGQSGELFFGEGSRLTVL.

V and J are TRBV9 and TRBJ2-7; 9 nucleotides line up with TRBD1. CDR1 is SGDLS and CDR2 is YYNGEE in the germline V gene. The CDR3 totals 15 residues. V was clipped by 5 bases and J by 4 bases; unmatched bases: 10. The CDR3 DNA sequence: TGTGCCAGCAGTCCAGGGGGGACAGGGAGGTACGAGCAGTACTTC. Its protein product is CASSPGGTGRYEQYF. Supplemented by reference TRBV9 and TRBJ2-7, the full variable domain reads DSGVTQTPKHLITATGQRVTLRCSPRSGDLSVYWYQQSLDQGLQFLIQYYNGEERAKGNILERFSAQQFPDLHSELNLSSLELGDSALYFCASSPGGTGRYEQYFGPGTRLTVT.

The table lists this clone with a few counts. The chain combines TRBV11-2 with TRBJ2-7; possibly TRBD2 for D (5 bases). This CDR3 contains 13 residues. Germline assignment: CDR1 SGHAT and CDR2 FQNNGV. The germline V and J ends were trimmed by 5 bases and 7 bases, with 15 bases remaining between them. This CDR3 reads CASSLERVLEQYF. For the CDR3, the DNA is TGTGCCAGCAGCCTCGAGAGGGTTCTGGAGCAGTACTTC.

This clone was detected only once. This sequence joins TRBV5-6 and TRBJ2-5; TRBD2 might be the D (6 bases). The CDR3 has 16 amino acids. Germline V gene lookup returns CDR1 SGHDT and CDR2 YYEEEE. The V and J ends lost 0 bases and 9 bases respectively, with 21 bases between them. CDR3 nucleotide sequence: TGTGCCAGCAGCTTGGTAGGGAGTGGGCAGGAGGGGCCCCAGTACTTC. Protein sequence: CASSLVGSGQEGPQYF.

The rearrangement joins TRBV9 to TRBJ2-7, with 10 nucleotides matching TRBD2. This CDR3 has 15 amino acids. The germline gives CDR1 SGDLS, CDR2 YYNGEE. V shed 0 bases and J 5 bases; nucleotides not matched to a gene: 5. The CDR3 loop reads CASSVESGRADEQYF. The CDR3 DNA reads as TGTGCCAGCAGCGTAGAGAGCGGGAGGGCCGACGAGCAGTACTTC.

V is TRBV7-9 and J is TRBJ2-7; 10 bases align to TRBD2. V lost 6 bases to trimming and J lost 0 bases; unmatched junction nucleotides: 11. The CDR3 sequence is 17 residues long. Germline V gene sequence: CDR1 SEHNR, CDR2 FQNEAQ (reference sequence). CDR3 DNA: TGTGCCAGCAGTGCACTAGCGGGACCCGACCCCTCCTACGAGCAGTACTTC. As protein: CASSALAGPDPSYEQYF.

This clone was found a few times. CDR3 protein: CASTRTGRETQYF. CDR3 sequence (DNA): TGTGCCAGCACCCGGACAGGTCGGGAGACCCAGTACTTC. The chain uses TRBV6-6 and TRBJ2-5; 7 nucleotides agree with TRBD1. This CDR3 region has 13 residues. The germline V gene has CDR1 MNHNY and CDR2 SVGAGI (reference sequence). V was pared by 7 bases and J by 5 bases, with 7 bases of the junction left unmatched.

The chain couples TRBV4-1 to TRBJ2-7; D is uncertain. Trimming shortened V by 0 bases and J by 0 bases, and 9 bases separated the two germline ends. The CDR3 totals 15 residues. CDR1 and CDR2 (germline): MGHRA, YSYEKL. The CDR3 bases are TGCGCCAGCAGCCAAGAATCTAGGGCCTCCTACGAGCAGTACTTC. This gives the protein CASSQESRASYEQYF.

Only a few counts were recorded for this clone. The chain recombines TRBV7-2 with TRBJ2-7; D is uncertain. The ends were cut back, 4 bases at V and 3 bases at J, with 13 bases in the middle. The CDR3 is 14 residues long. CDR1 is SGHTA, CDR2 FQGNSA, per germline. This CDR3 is CASSSTRWGYEQYF. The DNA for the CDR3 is TGTGCCAGCAGCTCAACCAGGTGGGGCTACGAGCAGTACTTC.

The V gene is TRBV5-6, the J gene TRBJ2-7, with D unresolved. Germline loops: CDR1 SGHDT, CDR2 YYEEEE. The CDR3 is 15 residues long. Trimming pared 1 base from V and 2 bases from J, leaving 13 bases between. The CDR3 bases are TGTGCCAGCAGCTTGAGTTTGTGGCAGCCCTACGAGCAGTACTTC. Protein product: CASSLSLWQPYEQYF.

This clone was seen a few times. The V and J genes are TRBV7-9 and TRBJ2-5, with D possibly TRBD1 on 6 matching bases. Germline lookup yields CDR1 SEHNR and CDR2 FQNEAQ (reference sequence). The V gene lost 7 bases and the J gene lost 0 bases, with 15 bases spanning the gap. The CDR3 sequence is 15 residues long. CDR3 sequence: CASTQGSSYQETQYF. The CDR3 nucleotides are TGTGCCAGCACTCAGGGGTCATCGTACCAAGAGACCCAGTACTTC.

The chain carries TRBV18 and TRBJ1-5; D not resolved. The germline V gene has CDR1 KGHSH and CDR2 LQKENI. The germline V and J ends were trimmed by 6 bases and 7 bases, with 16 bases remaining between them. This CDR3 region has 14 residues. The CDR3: CASSPMAVGQPQHF. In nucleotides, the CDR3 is TGTGCCAGCTCCCCGATGGCCGTCGGGCAGCCCCAGCATTTT.

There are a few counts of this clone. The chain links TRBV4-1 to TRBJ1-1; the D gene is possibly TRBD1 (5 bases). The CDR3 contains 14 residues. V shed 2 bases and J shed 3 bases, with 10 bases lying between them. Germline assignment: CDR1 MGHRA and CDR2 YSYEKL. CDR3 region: CASSQPNRYTEAFF. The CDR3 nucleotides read TGCGCCAGCAGCCAACCAAACAGGTACACTGAAGCTTTCTTT.

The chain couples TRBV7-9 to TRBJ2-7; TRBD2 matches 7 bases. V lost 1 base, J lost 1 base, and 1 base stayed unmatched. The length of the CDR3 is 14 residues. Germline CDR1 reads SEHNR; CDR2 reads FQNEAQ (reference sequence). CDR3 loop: CASSLGGGSYEQYF. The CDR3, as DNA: TGTGCCAGCAGCTTAGGCGGGGGTTCCTACGAGCAGTACTTC.